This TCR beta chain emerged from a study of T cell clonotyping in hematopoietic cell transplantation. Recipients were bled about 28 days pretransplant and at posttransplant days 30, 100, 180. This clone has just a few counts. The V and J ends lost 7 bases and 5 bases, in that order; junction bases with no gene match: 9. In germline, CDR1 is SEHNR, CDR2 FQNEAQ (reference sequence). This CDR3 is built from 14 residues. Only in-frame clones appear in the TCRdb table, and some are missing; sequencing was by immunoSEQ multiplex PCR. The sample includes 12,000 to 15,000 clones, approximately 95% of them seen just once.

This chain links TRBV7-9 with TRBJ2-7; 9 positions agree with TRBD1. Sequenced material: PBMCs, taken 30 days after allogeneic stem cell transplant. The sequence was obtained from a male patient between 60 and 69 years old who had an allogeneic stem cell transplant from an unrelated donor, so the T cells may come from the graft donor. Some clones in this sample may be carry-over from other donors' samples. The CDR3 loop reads CASTVGQGPHEQYF. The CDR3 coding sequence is TGTGCCAGCACCGTAGGACAGGGGCCCCACGAGCAGTACTTC.